In this sample, the clone carrying this TCR beta chain turned up a few times. Its matching antigen is unknown. MiXCR was run by TCRdb on the reads, yielding one entry per CDR3 protein. The table includes 490,000 or so distinct CDR3 sequences, about 11% detected once. This CDR3 region has 14 residues. Germline V gene data show CDR1 as SGHRS and CDR2 as YFSETQ. V was shortened by 0 bases and J by 5 bases, with 9 bases between the two germline ends. This sample was included in a study of T cell repertoires in cytomegalovirus infection. Study background: Both a matching HLA type and CMV infection were indicated by public TCR beta signatures.

Study-level points and caveats: CMV carriers having the relevant HLA were flagged by cumulative public TCR beta family frequency. HLA-C-restricted, CMV-specific TCR beta clonotypes were dominant ex vivo.

Sequenced input: PBMCs. This clonotype was sampled from a human donor in good health (CMV status not recorded). Some clones in this sample may be carry-over from other donors' samples. The V call is TRBV5-1, the J call TRBJ2-1, with D unclear. This CDR3 reads CASSLGIGNNEQFF. CDR3 DNA: TGCGCCAGCAGCTTGGGAATAGGGAACAATGAGCAGTTCTTC.